Sequencing of this T cell receptor beta chain was carried out in a study of OX40 agonist ivuxolimab in advanced cancers. Across the whole study: One hepatocellular carcinoma and a couple of cutaneous melanoma patients partially responded. Study-wide findings and caveats: Low normalized T-cell clonal expansion also characterized some of the nonresponders.

Remarks on this clone: Antigen specificity is unknown.

Here immunoSEQ multiplex PCR was the method, and the copy in TCRdb shows in-frame clones only, minus some. The data contain 35,000 to 40,000 clones, 82% of them singletons. Germline CDR1 reads SGHVS; CDR2 reads FNYEAQ. The CDR3 consists of 16 residues. The V and J ends lost 5 bases and 7 bases, in that order; junction bases with no gene match: 12. The J gene is TRBJ2-2, the V gene TRBV7-6, with 8 bases lining up with TRBD1. The receptor's source is an adult with an advanced solid tumor such as melanoma, head and neck, liver or kidney cancer. The sequencing here drew on CD4+ or CD8+ T cells sorted from blood, taken in a trial of the OX40 agonist ivuxolimab. CDR3 coding DNA: TGTGCCAGCAGCAAGCAATCAGGGGGCTACGGCGGGGAGCTGTTTTTT. This encodes CASSKQSGGYGGELFF.